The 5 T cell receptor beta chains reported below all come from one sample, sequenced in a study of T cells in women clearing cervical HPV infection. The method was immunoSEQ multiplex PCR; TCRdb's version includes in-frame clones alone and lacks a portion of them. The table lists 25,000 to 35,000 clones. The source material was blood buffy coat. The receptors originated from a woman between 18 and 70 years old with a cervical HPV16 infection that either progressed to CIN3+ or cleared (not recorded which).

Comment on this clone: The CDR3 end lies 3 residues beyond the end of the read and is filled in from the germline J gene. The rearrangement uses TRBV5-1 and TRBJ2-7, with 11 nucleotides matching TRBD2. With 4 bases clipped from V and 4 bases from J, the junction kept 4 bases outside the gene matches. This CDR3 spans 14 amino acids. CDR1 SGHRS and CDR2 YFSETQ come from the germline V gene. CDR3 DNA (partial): TGCGCCAGCAGCACTAGCGGGGGAGAATACGAG. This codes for CASSTSGGEYE. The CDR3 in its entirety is CASSTSGGEYEQYF.

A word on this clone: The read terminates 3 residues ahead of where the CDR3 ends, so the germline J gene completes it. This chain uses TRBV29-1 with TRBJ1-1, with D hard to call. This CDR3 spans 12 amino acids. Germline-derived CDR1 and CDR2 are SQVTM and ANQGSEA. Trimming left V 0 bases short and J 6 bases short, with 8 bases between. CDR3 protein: CSVEELWPEAFF. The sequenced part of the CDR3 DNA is TGCAGCGTTGAAGAGTTGTGGCCTGAA.

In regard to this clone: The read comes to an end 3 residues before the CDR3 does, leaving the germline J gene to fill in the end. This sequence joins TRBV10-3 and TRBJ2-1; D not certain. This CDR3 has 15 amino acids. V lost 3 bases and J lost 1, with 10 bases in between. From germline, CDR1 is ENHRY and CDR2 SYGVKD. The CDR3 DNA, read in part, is TGTGCCATCAGTGAAAGGGCTGATTCCTACAATGAG. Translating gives CAISERADSYNE. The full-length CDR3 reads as CAISERADSYNEQFF.

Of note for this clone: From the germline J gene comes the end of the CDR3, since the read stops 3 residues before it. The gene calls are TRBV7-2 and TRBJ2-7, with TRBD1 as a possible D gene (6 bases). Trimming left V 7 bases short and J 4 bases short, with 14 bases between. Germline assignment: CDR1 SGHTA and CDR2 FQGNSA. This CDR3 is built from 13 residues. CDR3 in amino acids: CASNSIGGYEQYF. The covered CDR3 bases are TGTGCCAGCAACTCAATAGGGGGTTACGAG.

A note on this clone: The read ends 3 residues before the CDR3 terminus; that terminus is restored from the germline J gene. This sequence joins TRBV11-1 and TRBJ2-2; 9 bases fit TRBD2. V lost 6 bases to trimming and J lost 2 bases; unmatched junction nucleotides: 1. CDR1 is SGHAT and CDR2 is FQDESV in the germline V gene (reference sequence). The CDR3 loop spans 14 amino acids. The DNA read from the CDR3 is TGTGCCAGCAGTAGCGGGGGCAACACCGGGGAG. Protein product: CASSSGGNTGE. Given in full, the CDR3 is CASSSGGNTGELFF.